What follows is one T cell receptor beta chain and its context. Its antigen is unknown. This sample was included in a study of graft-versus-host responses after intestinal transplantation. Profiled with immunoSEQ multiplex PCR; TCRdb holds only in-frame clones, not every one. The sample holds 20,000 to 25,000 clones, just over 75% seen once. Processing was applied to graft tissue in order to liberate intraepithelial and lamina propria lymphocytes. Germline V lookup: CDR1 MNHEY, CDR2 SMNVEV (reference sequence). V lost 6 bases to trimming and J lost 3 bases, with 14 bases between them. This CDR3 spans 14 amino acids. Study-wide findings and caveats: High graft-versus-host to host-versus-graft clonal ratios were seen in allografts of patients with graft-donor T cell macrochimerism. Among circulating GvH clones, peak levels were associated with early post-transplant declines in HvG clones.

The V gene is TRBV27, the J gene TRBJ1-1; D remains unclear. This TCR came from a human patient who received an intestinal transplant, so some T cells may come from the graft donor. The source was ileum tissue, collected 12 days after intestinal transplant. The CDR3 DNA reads TGTGCCAGCAGATTACGGGTATCGGACACTGAAGCTTTCTTT. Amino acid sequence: CASRLRVSDTEAFF.